Following are 19 T cell receptor beta chains from one sample sequenced in a study of siplizumab effects on memory and regulatory T cells. Using immunoSEQ multiplex PCR, the repertoire was profiled, and TCRdb retains in-frame clones only, with some absent. The sample records 100,000 or so clones, about 94% being singletons. Sequencing was carried out using non-Treg CD4+ T cells sorted from blood. All receptors come from a human donor in good health.

In regard to this clone: This specimen includes other DNA sequences encoding the same CDR3. The rearrangement joins TRBV4-1 to TRBJ2-5; 13 nucleotides agree with TRBD2. Trimming took 4 bases from V and 1 from J; bases not matched to a gene: 6. Germline lookup yields CDR1 MGHRA and CDR2 YSYEKL. This CDR3 contains 17 residues. In nucleotides, the CDR3 is TGCGCCAGCAGCCCAGGGACTAGCGGGATTCTCCAAGAGACCCAGTACTTC. Protein: CASSPGTSGILQETQYF.

The rearrangement uses TRBV5-4 and TRBJ1-1; TRBD1 agrees at 7 bases. CDR1 and CDR2 from the germline V gene are SGHNT and YYREEE (reference sequence). The ends lost 4 bases at V and 4 bases at J; junction bases unmatched: 7. The CDR3 covers 14 residues. CDR3 protein: CASSPRGRGTEAFF. As DNA, the CDR3 is TGTGCCAGCAGCCCGAGGGGGCGGGGCACTGAAGCTTTCTTT.

A remark on this clone: At one end, the junction sequence differs from germline, possibly due to a read error. V and J are TRBV7-7 and TRBJ2-5; maybe TRBD2 (5 bases). Germline loops: CDR1 SSHAT, CDR2 FNYEAQ (reference sequence). This CDR3 comprises 14 residues. The CDR3 reads CASSLRSGQETQYF. The CDR3 coding sequence is TGTGCTAGCAGCTTAAGAAGCGGCCAAGAGACCCAGTACTTC. Full variable domain (outside the CDR3, taken from reference TRBV7-7 and TRBJ2-5): GAGVSQSPRYKVTKRGQDVTLRCDPISSHATLYWYQQALGQGPEFLTYFNYEAQPDKSGLPSDRFSAERPEGSISTLTIQRTEQRDSAMYRCASSLRSGQETQYFGPGTRLLVL.

The chain has TRBV7-2 and TRBJ2-7; 14 nucleotides agree with TRBD2. Germline-derived CDR1 and CDR2 are SGHTA and FQGNSA. The CDR3 is 14 residues long. The V and J ends lost 4 bases and 9 bases, in that order; junction bases with no gene match: 5. The CDR3 loop is CASSSGLAGDGQYF. Here the CDR3 DNA reads TGTGCCAGCAGCTCGGGACTAGCGGGAGATGGGCAGTACTTC.

The chain couples TRBV6-6 to TRBJ1-1; D remains unclear. V was shortened by 0 bases and J by 1 base, with 9 bases between the two germline ends. CDR1 and CDR2 from the germline V gene are MNHNY and SVGAGI (reference sequence). This CDR3 is 15 amino acids long. The CDR3 is CASSYSDHRNTEAFF. DNA for the CDR3: TGTGCCAGCAGTTACTCGGACCACCGGAACACTGAAGCTTTCTTT.

The gene calls are TRBV10-1 and TRBJ2-3, with 13 bases that match TRBD2. This CDR3 is built from 16 residues. Germline V gene lookup returns CDR1 WNHNN and CDR2 SYGVQD (reference sequence). V dropped 3 bases and J dropped 4; count of bases not matched to a gene: 4. The CDR3 reads CASSDRLAGGPDTQYF. In nucleotides, the CDR3 is TGCGCCAGCAGTGACAGACTAGCGGGAGGCCCAGATACGCAGTATTTT.

This clone was picked up one time. The CDR3 is CAKRGGLYEQYF. As DNA, the CDR3 is TGTGCCAAGCGGGGAGGCCTCTACGAGCAGTACTTC. The rearrangement uses TRBV19 and TRBJ2-7, with 7 bases aligning to TRBD2. This CDR3 comprises 12 residues. Germline CDR1 is LNHDA and CDR2 is SQIVND (reference sequence). The ends lost 10 bases at V and 3 bases at J; junction bases unmatched: 6.

This chain's CDR3 is CASMGQSNYGYTF. The CDR3 DNA is TGTGCCAGCATGGGACAGTCTAACTATGGCTACACCTTC. The V and J genes are TRBV2 and TRBJ1-2, with 7 positions matching TRBD1. Germline V gives CDR1 SNHLY, CDR2 FYNNEI. The CDR3 has 13 amino acids. Trimming at V came to 7 bases and at J to 0 bases, leaving 2 bases not matched to a gene.

This clone was detected a few times. The V gene is TRBV5-1, the J gene TRBJ2-1; 9 bases map to TRBD1. CDR3 length equals 15 residues. V lost 4 bases and J lost 2; bases outside the gene matches: 4. CDR1 SGHRS and CDR2 YFSETQ come from the germline V gene. This CDR3 reads CASSPGQGTYNEQFF. In nucleotides, the CDR3 is TGCGCCAGCAGCCCGGGACAGGGAACCTACAATGAGCAGTTCTTC. Full variable domain (outside the CDR3, taken from reference TRBV5-1 and TRBJ2-1): KAGVTQTPRYLIKTRGQQVTLSCSPISGHRSVSWYQQTPGQGLQFLFEYFSETQRNKGNFPGRFSGRQFSNSRSEMNVSTLELGDSALYLCASSPGQGTYNEQFFGPGTRLTVL.

The chain joins TRBV6-5 to TRBJ1-2, with no clear D. Trimming pared 6 bases from V and 5 bases from J, leaving 16 bases between. This CDR3 contains 14 residues. The germline CDR1 and CDR2 sequences are MNHEY and SVGAGI. The CDR3 region is CASRELAVQYGYTF. The CDR3, as DNA: TGTGCCAGCAGGGAACTAGCCGTGCAATATGGCTACACCTTC.

The chain carries TRBV6-5 and TRBJ2-7, with D possibly matching TRBD2 (7 bases). CDR1 and CDR2 (germline): MNHEY, SVGAGI. Deletions cut 6 bases from V and 5 bases from J, with 17 bases between. The CDR3 covers 14 residues. CDR3 sequence reads: CASRYSAGAHEQYF. The CDR3 bases are TGTGCCAGCAGGTATTCGGCGGGGGCCCACGAGCAGTACTTC.

The chain joins TRBV19 to TRBJ2-1, with TRBD1 identical over 11 bases. V was clipped by 7 bases and J by 4 bases; unmatched bases: 9. CDR3 length: 16 amino acids. Germline V gives CDR1 LNHDA, CDR2 SQIVND (reference sequence). The CDR3 spells CASKGQGVILYNEQFF. The CDR3 DNA follows: TGTGCCAGTAAGGGACAGGGGGTGATCCTTTACAATGAGCAGTTCTTC.

The chain uses TRBV7-9 and TRBJ2-1; possible D gene TRBD2, 6 bases. The CDR3 is made up of 13 amino acids. V was cut by 4 bases and J by 7 bases, with 11 bases left in between. Germline V gene sequence: CDR1 SEHNR, CDR2 FQNEAQ (reference sequence). CDR3 sequence: CASSSASANEQFF. CDR3 DNA sequence: TGTGCCAGCAGCTCAGCTAGCGCGAATGAGCAGTTCTTC.

The gene calls are TRBV7-9 and TRBJ1-4; possible D gene TRBD1, 6 bases. Deletions cut 1 base from V and 6 bases from J, with 12 bases between. There are 15 residues in the CDR3. Germline V gene data show CDR1 as SEHNR and CDR2 as FQNEAQ (reference sequence). The CDR3 nucleotides read TGTGCCAGCAGCTTAGAAGGGGGGCGAGATGAAAAACTGTTTTTT. This translates into CASSLEGGRDEKLFF.

The rearrangement joins TRBV7-3 to TRBJ2-1, with D unresolved. The CDR3 contains 15 residues. Trimming shortened V by 5 bases and J by 0 bases, and 11 bases separated the two germline ends. The germline V gene has CDR1 SGHTA and CDR2 FQGTGA. The CDR3 protein is CASSPDRSSYNEQFF. CDR3 coding DNA: TGTGCCAGCAGCCCGGACCGGAGCTCCTACAATGAGCAGTTCTTC.

The chain couples TRBV27 to TRBJ1-3; D unresolved. Germline V lookup: CDR1 MNHEY, CDR2 SMNVEV (reference sequence). The CDR3 totals 15 residues. Trimming pared 6 bases from V and 2 bases from J, leaving 14 bases between. The CDR3 region has the DNA TGTGCCAGCAGCCCCGGATGGAGCGCTGGAAACACCATATATTTT. Translation: CASSPGWSAGNTIYF.

The chain links TRBV2 to TRBJ1-5, with 12 bases that match TRBD1. Germline V gene lookup returns CDR1 SNHLY and CDR2 FYNNEI. This CDR3 region has 15 residues. V was pared by 7 bases and J by 3 bases, with 4 bases of the junction left unmatched. The CDR3 spells CASKWDRGPNQPQHF. CDR3 DNA sequence: TGTGCCAGCAAGTGGGACAGGGGGCCCAATCAGCCCCAGCATTTT.

This clone was seen once. The genes are TRBV5-5 and TRBJ1-2; D gene ambiguous. The length of the CDR3 is 14 residues. Germline V gene data show CDR1 as SGHKS and CDR2 as YYEKEE (reference sequence). The V and J ends lost 0 bases and 6 bases respectively, with 12 bases between them. The CDR3 DNA follows: TGTGCCAGCAGCTTGGTCGGCGGAGTTGATGGCTACACCTTC. It codes for CASSLVGGVDGYTF. Together with reference TRBV5-5 and TRBJ1-2, the CDR3 gives the full variable domain: DAGVTQSPTHLIKTRGQQVTLRCSPISGHKSVSWYQQVLGQGPQFIFQYYEKEERGRGNFPDRFSARQFPNYSSELNVNALLLGDSALYLCASSLVGGVDGYTFGSGTRLTVV.

This chain joins TRBV6-1 and TRBJ2-7; 8 nucleotides line up with TRBD1. CDR3 length: 15 amino acids. Germline V gene lookup returns CDR1 MNHNS and CDR2 SASEGT. V lost 8 bases to trimming and J lost 3 bases; unmatched junction nucleotides: 12. The CDR3 region is CASLIRTGSIYEQYF. CDR3 DNA: TGTGCCAGCTTAATCAGGACAGGGAGTATCTACGAGCAGTACTTC.